One sample yielded the 30 T cell receptor beta chains listed below, sequenced in a study of T cells in Graves' hyperthyroidism and ophthalmopathy. There were TCR beta CDR3 regions amplified from RNA transcripts. The study used the HTBI primer set for a first-round RT-PCR of the TCR CDR3. TCRdb passed the multiplex PCR reads through MiXCR, listing each CDR3 protein once. Of a few hundred thousand distinct CDR3 sequences listed, roughly 20% are singletons. The sequenced sample was blood. These receptor sequences come from a man between 18 and 35 years old with Graves' hyperthyroidism.

The V and J genes are TRBV24-1 and TRBJ1-6, with D tentatively TRBD1 (5 bases). Per the germline V gene, CDR1 is KGHDR and CDR2 is SFDVKD. V was trimmed by 1 base and J by 7 bases, leaving 22 bases between them. The CDR3 contains 19 residues. CDR3: CATSDFGGTRGPWNSPLHF. The CDR3, as DNA: TGTGCCACCAGTGATTTCGGGGGGACCCGAGGACCCTGGAATTCACCCCTCCACTTT.

V usage is TRBV7-8 and J usage is TRBJ1-5; D ambiguous. Germline CDR1 and CDR2: SGHVS and FQNEAQ. The CDR3 consists of 14 residues. Trimming stripped 1 base from V and 4 bases from J, with 8 bases between. Written as DNA, the CDR3 is TGTGCCAGCAGCTTAGGGTCAAGAAATCAGCCCCAGCATTTT. This translates into CASSLGSRNQPQHF.

This clonotype was counted many times. This chain links TRBV12-3 or TRBV12-4 with TRBJ2-2; D uncertain. Trimming took off 3 bases at V and 7 bases at J, with 9 bases between the two ends. The CDR3 is made up of 13 amino acids. CDR3 sequence reads: CASSLVVGGELFF. Here the CDR3 DNA reads TGTGCCAGCAGTTTGGTCGTGGGCGGGGAGCTGTTTTTT.

This clonotype was recorded many times. V and J are TRBV27 and TRBJ1-6; 7 positions match TRBD1. The CDR3 spans 14 residues. After removal of 5 bases from V and 10 bases from J, the junction contained 8 bases not matched to a gene. CDR1 MNHEY and CDR2 SMNVEV come from the germline V gene (reference sequence). The CDR3, as DNA: TGTGCCAGCAGTAACAACAGGGGAAGATCACCCCTCCACTTT. It specifies CASSNNRGRSPLHF.

This clonotype was recorded many times. The V and J genes are TRBV7-2 and TRBJ1-1; D not resolved. Germline assignment: CDR1 SGHTA and CDR2 FQGNSA. Deletions cut 0 bases from V and 0 bases from J, with 8 bases between. CDR3 length equals 15 residues. DNA of the CDR3: TGTGCCAGCAGCTTAGCAGGGAACATGAACACTGAAGCTTTCTTT. Translating it yields CASSLAGNMNTEAFF.

This clonotype was detected only a few times. The chain is built from TRBV11-2 and TRBJ2-4, with 15 bases that match TRBD2. The CDR3 length is 20 residues. J lost 7 bases, V lost 1 base, and 14 bases had no gene match. The V gene's germline CDR1 is SGHAT and CDR2 FQNNGV. CDR3 sequence (DNA): TGTGCCAGCAGCTTAGGAACTGGACTAGCGGGGGGGCCCGGGGGGAACATTCAGTACTTC. It specifies CASSLGTGLAGGPGGNIQYF.

This clonotype was counted at least ten times. The CDR3 protein is CASSPWWELGHNQPQHF. The CDR3 coding sequence is TGTGCCAGCAGCCCATGGTGGGAGTTAGGACACAATCAGCCCCAGCATTTT. This rearrangement joins TRBV12-3 or TRBV12-4 to TRBJ1-5, with D possibly TRBD1 on 5 matching bases. CDR3 size: 17 residues. V lost 6 bases, J lost 3 bases, and 21 bases lay in between.

This clonotype was detected ten times or more. The chain carries TRBV12-5 and TRBJ2-5; the D is unclear. CDR1 is LGHNT and CDR2 is FRNRAP in the germline V gene. The V gene lost 0 bases and the J gene lost 4 bases, with 9 bases spanning the gap. The CDR3 runs 14 residues. This CDR3 reads CASGLVRAGETQYF. Here the CDR3 DNA reads TGTGCTAGTGGTTTGGTAAGGGCTGGAGAGACCCAGTACTTC. Complete variable domain (other parts from reference TRBV12-5 and TRBJ2-5): DARVTQTPRHKVTEMGQEVTMRCQPILGHNTVFWYRQTMMQGLELLAYFRNRAPLDDSGMPKDRFSAEMPDATLATLKIQPSEPRDSAVYFCASGLVRAGETQYFGPGTRLLVL.

This clonotype has a handful of counts. This chain links TRBV19 with TRBJ1-5; 11 bases align to TRBD1. Germline loops: CDR1 LNHDA, CDR2 SQIVND (reference sequence). The CDR3 extends over 15 amino acids. V shed 8 bases, J shed 2 bases, and the junction held 5 bases outside the gene matches. The CDR3 bases are TGTGCCAGTGGTGGACAGGGGGCTGGCAATCAGCCCCAGCATTTT. The encoded protein is CASGGQGAGNQPQHF.

On this clonotype: No conserved phenylalanine or tryptophan ends this CDR3, so it is likely a read error. The chain joins TRBV6-1 to TRBJ1-2, with D possibly matching TRBD1 (6 bases). The CDR3 runs 13 residues. Trimming removed 8 bases from V and 4 bases from J, with 14 bases in between. The germline V gene encodes CDR1 MNHNS and CDR2 SASEGT. The CDR3 coding sequence is TGTGCCAGCTGTACCGGACAGCGCTATGGCTACACCGTC. Translation gives CASCTGQRYGYTV.

The CDR3 loop is CASSLVRQSYEQYF. The CDR3 DNA reads TGTGCCAGCAGCTTAGTGCGCCAGTCCTACGAGCAGTACTTC. The chain links TRBV13 to TRBJ2-7; D is ambiguous. The CDR3 consists of 14 residues. Germline V lookup: CDR1 PRHDT, CDR2 FYEKMQ (reference sequence). V lost 1 base to trimming and J lost 1 base, with 8 bases between them.

Ten or more counts support this clonotype. This chain connects TRBV6-1 to TRBJ1-2, with a tentative D call TRBD1 (6 bases). The V end lost 0 bases, the J end lost 7 bases, and 6 bases lay between the germline ends. There are 12 residues in the CDR3. Germline-derived CDR1 and CDR2 are MNHNS and SASEGT. CDR3 in amino acids: CASSEAGAGYTF. The CDR3 DNA follows: TGTGCCAGCAGTGAAGCGGGGGCTGGCTACACCTTC.

This clonotype was recorded many times. The genes are TRBV19 and TRBJ1-5; TRBD1 is a possible D gene (5 bases). Trimming removed 7 bases at V and 0 bases at J, with 7 bases between. This CDR3 has 13 residues. Germline CDR1 reads LNHDA; CDR2 reads SQIVND (reference sequence). In DNA form, the CDR3 reads TGTGCCAGTACGACAGCTAGCAATCAGCCCCAGCATTTT. Amino acids: CASTTASNQPQHF.

This clonotype was found many times. V is TRBV15 and J is TRBJ1-2; 8 nucleotides line up with TRBD1. The V segment lost 4 bases and the J segment 5 bases; nucleotides outside the gene matches: 6. Germline V gene sequence: CDR1 LNHNV, CDR2 YYDKDF (reference sequence). The CDR3 extends over 14 amino acids. The chain's CDR3 is CATSNPGQEYGYTF. CDR3 coding DNA: TGTGCCACCAGCAACCCGGGACAGGAGTATGGCTACACCTTC.

This clonotype has more than one count but fewer than ten. The chain employs TRBV18 and TRBJ1-1; TRBD1 matches 7 bases. The CDR3 contains 15 residues. The J segment lost 5 bases and the V segment lost 3 bases, leaving 9 bases of the junction unmatched. CDR1 is KGHSH, CDR2 LQKENI, per germline. CDR3 coding DNA: TGTGCCAGCTCACCCCGGACACAGGGGTGGACTGAAGCTTTCTTT. Its translation: CASSPRTQGWTEAFF.

Many counts were recorded for this clonotype. This rearrangement joins TRBV12-3 or TRBV12-4 to TRBJ1-3; no clear D gene. Trimming shortened V by 5 bases and J by 0 bases, and 11 bases separated the two germline ends. The CDR3 loop spans 15 amino acids. The CDR3 here is CASSASVASGNTIYF. The DNA of the CDR3 is TGTGCCAGCAGTGCCAGCGTGGCCTCTGGAAACACCATATATTTT.

This clonotype has only a few counts. This sequence may be a read error, since a much larger clone differs from it by one base. The rearrangement joins TRBV12-3 or TRBV12-4 to TRBJ2-7; no definite D call. V was trimmed by 7 bases and J by 3 bases, leaving 4 bases between them. The CDR3 contains 10 residues. CDR3 sequence reads: CASIHYEQYF. The CDR3 DNA sequence: TGTGCCAGCATCCACTACGAGCAGTACTTC.

This clonotype was recorded at least ten times. V usage is TRBV12-3 or TRBV12-4 and J usage is TRBJ1-5; 7 bases align to TRBD1. The CDR3 runs to 15 residues. Trimming took 2 bases from V and 2 from J; bases not matched to a gene: 3. The CDR3: CASSLTGVGNQPQHF. CDR3 nucleotide sequence: TGTGCCAGCAGTTTAACAGGGGTTGGCAATCAGCCCCAGCATTTT.

This rearrangement joins TRBV20-1 to TRBJ2-7, with a weak D call TRBD1 (5 bases). V was cut by 3 bases and J by 4 bases, with 13 bases left in between. This CDR3 contains 13 residues. Germline V gene data show CDR1 as DFQATT and CDR2 as SNEGSKA (reference sequence). The CDR3 protein is CSARPTQGYEQYF. CDR3 nucleotides: TGCAGTGCTAGGCCCACCCAGGGTTACGAGCAGTACTTC.

This clonotype was seen at least ten times. The V call is TRBV15, the J call TRBJ1-2, with D possibly matching TRBD1 (5 bases). Germline V lookup: CDR1 LNHNV, CDR2 YYDKDF (reference sequence). The CDR3 contains 13 residues. Trimming removed 5 bases at V and 1 base at J, with 8 bases between. The CDR3 is CATSGDGNYGYTF. The CDR3 nucleotides read TGTGCCACCAGCGGGGACGGTAACTATGGCTACACCTTC.

The sample holds a few counts of this clonotype. This chain links TRBV29-1 with TRBJ1-1; 7 nucleotides line up with TRBD1. CDR3 length: 12 residues. J gave up 7 bases and V 7 bases, and 9 bases lay outside the gene matches. The V gene's germline CDR1 is SQVTM and CDR2 ANQGSEA. The CDR3 bases are TGCAGCGGGGAGGGGGCGCCTAATGAAGCTTTCTTT. It yields the protein CSGEGAPNEAFF.

This clonotype was detected ten times or more. A much larger clone sits a single nucleotide away, making a read error possible. This chain joins TRBV6-1 and TRBJ1-1; D is unclear. Per the germline V gene, CDR1 is MNHNS and CDR2 is SASEGT. This CDR3 contains 10 residues. V lost 5 bases and J 4 bases, leaving 2 bases between the germline ends. In nucleotides, the CDR3 is TGTGCCAGCAGTATCACTGAAGCTTTCTTT. This translates into CASSITEAFF.

The V gene is TRBV12-3 or TRBV12-4, the J gene TRBJ2-4; D is perhaps TRBD1 or TRBD2 (6 bases each). Trimming removed 5 bases at V and 0 bases at J, with 23 bases between. This CDR3 region has 19 residues. The CDR3 sequence is CASSNGNREDLLAKNIQYF. The CDR3 nucleotides are TGTGCCAGCAGTAATGGAAACAGGGAGGACCTATTAGCCAAAAACATTCAGTACTTC.

The gene calls are TRBV20-1 and TRBJ1-3, with D uncertain. The CDR3 consists of 12 residues. Trimming stripped 5 bases from V and 4 bases from J, with 9 bases between. Per germline, CDR1 DFQATT and CDR2 SNEGSKA (reference sequence). DNA of the CDR3: TGCAGTGCTCGGCAGAAAGGAAACACCATATATTTT. Residues: CSARQKGNTIYF.

The genes are TRBV5-1 and TRBJ1-5; weak D call: TRBD1 (6 bases). Trimming cost V 0 bases and J 6 bases, with 16 bases left between them. CDR3 length: 16 amino acids. The germline V gene encodes CDR1 SGHRS and CDR2 YFSETQ. CDR3 DNA sequence: TGCGCCAGCAGCTTGGCGGCAGGGGAGGGATTTCAGCCCCAGCATTTT. Translation gives CASSLAAGEGFQPQHF.

This clonotype showed up just once. CDR3 nucleotides: TGTGCCAGCAGTTCCCCAGGGGGTGTCTACGAGCAGTACTTC. Encoded protein: CASSSPGGVYEQYF. V is TRBV6-5 and J is TRBJ2-7; 7 bases fit TRBD1. The V gene's germline CDR1 is MNHEY and CDR2 SVGAGI. The CDR3 length is 14 residues. J gave up 3 bases and V 4 bases, and 6 bases lay outside the gene matches.

Ten or more counts support this clonotype. The chain couples TRBV4-1 to TRBJ1-3; no firm D call. The germline V and J ends were trimmed by 0 bases and 0 bases, with 6 bases remaining between them. This CDR3 has 15 amino acids. The germline V gene encodes CDR1 MGHRA and CDR2 YSYEKL. CDR3 nucleotides: TGCGCCAGCAGCCAAGAGCTACTCTCTGGAAACACCATATATTTT. Residues: CASSQELLSGNTIYF.

V gene TRBV6-5 combines with J gene TRBJ2-2; perhaps TRBD2 as D (6 bases). The germline CDR1 and CDR2 sequences are MNHEY and SVGAGI. CDR3 length equals 17 residues. Trimming pared 2 bases from V and 5 bases from J, leaving 18 bases between. CDR3: CASSYGDLGGKTGELFF. The CDR3 DNA reads as TGTGCCAGCAGTTACGGCGATCTTGGGGGGAAGACCGGGGAGCTGTTTTTT.

This clonotype was counted many times. The chain couples TRBV20-1 to TRBJ1-1, with 10 bases fitting TRBD1. V lost 6 bases and J lost 10; bases outside the gene matches: 8. Germline V gene sequence: CDR1 DFQATT, CDR2 SNEGSKA (reference sequence). The CDR3 loop spans 12 amino acids. The CDR3 reads CSAKTGGGGAFF. CDR3 bases: TGCAGTGCGAAGACAGGGGGCGGGGGAGCTTTCTTT.

CDR3 sequence: CASSLRGAKETQYF. In DNA form, the CDR3 reads TGTGCCAGCAGTTTACGGGGGGCAAAAGAGACCCAGTACTTC. The V and J genes are TRBV12-3 or TRBV12-4 and TRBJ2-5; possible D gene TRBD2, 7 bases. The CDR3 is 14 amino acids. V was clipped by 2 bases and J by 3 bases, with 10 bases between them.